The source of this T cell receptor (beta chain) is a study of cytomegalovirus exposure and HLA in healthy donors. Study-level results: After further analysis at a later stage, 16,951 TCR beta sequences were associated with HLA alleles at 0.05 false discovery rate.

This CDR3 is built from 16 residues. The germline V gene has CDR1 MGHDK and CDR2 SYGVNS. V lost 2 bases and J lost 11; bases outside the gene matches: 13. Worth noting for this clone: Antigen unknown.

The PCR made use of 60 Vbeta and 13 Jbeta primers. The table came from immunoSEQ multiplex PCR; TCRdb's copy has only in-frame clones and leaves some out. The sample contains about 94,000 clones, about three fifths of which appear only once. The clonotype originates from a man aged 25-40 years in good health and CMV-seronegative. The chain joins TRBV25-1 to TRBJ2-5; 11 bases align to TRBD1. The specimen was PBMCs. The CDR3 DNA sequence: TGTGCCAGCAGTGAAGGCGCCGGGACAGGGGGTAGGAAGCAGTACTTC. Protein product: CASSEGAGTGGRKQYF.